This T cell receptor beta chain was sequenced in a study of cytomegalovirus exposure and HLA in healthy donors. The study's findings and limits: TCR beta chain V- and J-gene trimming was linked, in a later analysis, to a missense variant in DCLRE1C.

Comments on this clone: The antigen is undetermined.

Germline CDR1 reads SGHNT; CDR2 reads YYREEE (reference sequence). The CDR3 contains 16 residues. V shed 4 bases and J shed 4 bases, with 18 bases lying between them. 60 Vbeta and 13 Jbeta primers were used in PCR. Authors' analysis steps: Later, an analysis found 75 million to 100 million unique TCR beta chains, and some 10 million of these were shared. Method: immunoSEQ multiplex PCR; TCRdb's copy keeps in-frame clones and lacks some. That table furnishes V, J and clone size, whereas the DNA furnished D and trimming. The table has about 200,000 clones, around 80% seen once. Input material: PBMCs. The chain joins TRBV5-4 to TRBJ1-3; no clear D. The clonotype comes from a man over 45 in good health and CMV-seronegative. This chain's CDR3 is CASSLRGLSGGNTIYF. CDR3 sequence (DNA): TGTGCCAGCAGCCTACGAGGACTTTCCGGCGGAAACACCATATATTTT.